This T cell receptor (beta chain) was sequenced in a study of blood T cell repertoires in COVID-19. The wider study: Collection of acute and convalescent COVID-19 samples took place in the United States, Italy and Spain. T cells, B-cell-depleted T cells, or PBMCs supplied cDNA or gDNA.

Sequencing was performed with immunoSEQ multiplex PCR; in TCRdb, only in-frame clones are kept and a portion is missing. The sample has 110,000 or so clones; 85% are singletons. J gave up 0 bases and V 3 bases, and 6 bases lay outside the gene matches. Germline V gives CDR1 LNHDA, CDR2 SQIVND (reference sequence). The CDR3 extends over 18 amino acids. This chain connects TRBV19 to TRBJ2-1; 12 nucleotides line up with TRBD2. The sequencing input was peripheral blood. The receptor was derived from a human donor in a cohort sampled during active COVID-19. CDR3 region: CASSMTSGGFSSYNEQFF. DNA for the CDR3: TGTGCCAGTAGTATGACTAGCGGGGGATTTAGCTCCTACAATGAGCAGTTCTTC.